These 21 T cell receptor beta chains were all obtained from the same sample, sequenced in a study of vaccination effects on CD4 cells after COVID-19. Generated by immunoSEQ multiplex PCR, the TCRdb table keeps only in-frame clones and is missing some. The sample records some 69,000 clones, approximately 74% being singletons. These TCRs' antigens remain unknown. Before sequencing took place, the ViraFEST assay used viral peptide pools to expand antigen-specific CD4+ T cells. Cells that had been cultured for roughly 9 days were the source of isolated CD4+ T cells. Nucleocapsid antibodies stayed negative before and after vaccination, showing no earlier SARS-CoV-2 infection. Here the sequenced sample was CD4+ T cells from PBMCs cultured with HCoV-NL63 spike peptides, taken before COVID-19 vaccination. All receptors derive from a human donor who received a COVID-19 vaccine.

The rearrangement joins TRBV24-1 to TRBJ1-2; 8 nucleotides match TRBD1. Germline loops: CDR1 KGHDR, CDR2 SFDVKD. The CDR3 has 16 residues. V dropped 3 bases and J dropped 6; count of bases not matched to a gene: 11. The chain's CDR3 is CATSDNGQGGLDGYTF. CDR3 DNA: TGTGCCACCAGTGATAACGGACAGGGTGGGCTTGATGGCTACACCTTC.

This clone was detected a few times. This chain uses TRBV10-3 with TRBJ2-1; TRBD1 might be the D (6 bases). V lost 8 bases to trimming and J lost 1 base, with 12 bases between them. Germline values: CDR1 ENHRY, CDR2 SYGVKD. There are 14 residues in the CDR3. The CDR3, as DNA: TGTGCCATCTCTTCCGGGACATCCTACAATGAGCAGTTCTTC. Its translation: CAISSGTSYNEQFF.

The chain carries TRBV29-1 and TRBJ2-3, with D unresolved. This CDR3 spans 12 amino acids. V dropped 3 bases and J dropped 1 base, with 5 bases sitting between them. In germline, CDR1 is SQVTM, CDR2 ANQGSEA. The CDR3: CSVDTGTDTQYF. The CDR3 DNA sequence: TGCAGCGTTGACACCGGCACAGATACGCAGTATTTT.

The chain has TRBV6-2 or TRBV6-3 and TRBJ2-1; no reliable D call. The germline CDR1 and CDR2 sequences are MNHEY and SVGEGT. This CDR3 is 12 amino acids long. V was cut by 6 bases and J by 2 bases, with 5 bases left in between. CDR3 amino acids: CASSPTYNEQFF. CDR3 sequence (DNA): TGTGCCAGCAGCCCCACCTACAATGAGCAGTTCTTC.

The chain carries TRBV30 and TRBJ2-2, with a weak D call TRBD1 (5 bases). The CDR3 spans 15 residues. The germline CDR1 and CDR2 sequences are GTSNPN and SVGIG (reference sequence). Trimming removed 7 bases at V and 2 bases at J, with 17 bases between. For the CDR3, the DNA is TGTGCCTCGAATATGGGGCCCGGAAACACCGGGGAGCTGTTTTTT. Encoded protein: CASNMGPGNTGELFF.

This clone was observed a few times. The gene calls are TRBV29-1 and TRBJ1-2, with TRBD1 as a possible D gene (5 bases). Trimming took 4 bases from V and 5 from J, leaving 11 bases between them. CDR1 and CDR2 (germline): SQVTM, ANQGSEA. This CDR3 has 12 residues. The CDR3 sequence is CSVVGTEYGYTF. The CDR3, as DNA: TGCAGCGTTGTAGGGACGGAGTATGGCTACACCTTC. The entire variable domain, with the rest obtained from reference TRBV29-1 and TRBJ1-2, is as follows: SAVISQKPSRDICQRGTSLTIQCQVDSQVTMMFWYRQQPGQSLTLIATANQGSEATYESGFVIDKFPISRPNLTFSTLTVSNMSPEDSSIYLCSVVGTEYGYTFGSGTRLTVV.

This chain uses TRBV6-6 with TRBJ1-4; D not certain. Looked up from germline, CDR1 is MNHNY and CDR2 is SVGAGI (reference sequence). The CDR3 runs to 10 residues. Trimming took off 6 bases at V and 5 bases at J, with 1 base between the two ends. CDR3 nucleotide sequence: TGTGCCAGCAGAAATGAAAAACTGTTTTTT. Translating it yields CASRNEKLFF.

This clone was detected only once. The V and J genes are TRBV6-4 and TRBJ1-2, with 11 bases that match TRBD1. CDR3 length: 15 residues. Germline assignment: CDR1 MRHNA and CDR2 SNTAGT. Trimming cost V 6 bases and J 4 bases; bases outside gene matches: 7. In DNA, the CDR3 is TGTGCCAGCAGGGTCGGACAGGGGGCTTCCTATGGCTACACCTTC. Its translation is CASRVGQGASYGYTF.

The chain combines TRBV5-6 with TRBJ1-1; TRBD1 matches at 10 bases. V was clipped by 3 bases and J by 11 bases; unmatched bases: 10. The CDR3 length is 14 residues. Germline V gene sequence: CDR1 SGHDT, CDR2 YYEEEE. CDR3 region: CASSWGQGTLGAFF. DNA of the CDR3: TGTGCCAGCAGCTGGGGACAGGGGACCTTGGGGGCTTTCTTT.

This clone was counted once. This chain joins TRBV5-1 and TRBJ2-5; 7 bases match TRBD1. Germline V gene sequence: CDR1 SGHRS, CDR2 YFSETQ. Trimming at V came to 0 bases and at J to 3 bases, leaving 5 bases not matched to a gene. The CDR3 runs to 15 residues. This chain's CDR3 is CASSLAIGTEETQYF. The DNA for the CDR3 is TGCGCCAGCAGCTTGGCGATTGGGACAGAAGAGACCCAGTACTTC.

This clone was observed a few times. The V and J genes are TRBV14 and TRBJ2-1; 9 nucleotides align to TRBD2. V lost 3 bases and J lost 4; bases outside the gene matches: 7. The CDR3 has 16 residues. Germline CDR1 is SGHDN and CDR2 is FVKESK. Here the CDR3 reads CASSQVLAGGYNEQFF. In DNA form, the CDR3 reads TGTGCCAGCAGCCAGGTCTTGGCGGGGGGGTACAATGAGCAGTTCTTC.

The rearrangement links TRBV30 to TRBJ1-2; maybe TRBD1 (5 bases). CDR3 length: 13 residues. Germline assignment: CDR1 GTSNPN and CDR2 SVGIG (reference sequence). Trimming left V 0 bases short and J 5 bases short, with 10 bases between. The CDR3 bases are TGTGCCTGGAGTGTAGACAGAGGGTATGGCTACACCTTC. As protein: CAWSVDRGYGYTF.

The chain joins TRBV12-3 or TRBV12-4 to TRBJ1-6; no clear D gene. This CDR3 is 13 amino acids long. The V end lost 6 bases, the J end lost 6 bases, and 9 bases lay between the germline ends. The CDR3 bases are TGTGCCAGCAGGGAAGACGTTAATTCACCCCTCCACTTT. Its translation is CASREDVNSPLHF.

The chain employs TRBV23-1 and TRBJ2-1; a possible D gene is TRBD1 (5 bases). TRBV23-1 is an ORF for which the function is uncertain. V was cut by 3 bases and J by 6 bases, with 15 bases left in between. CDR3 length: 15 residues. This chain's CDR3 is CASSQSDRDSNEQFF. CDR3 in DNA: TGCGCCAGCAGTCAGTCCGACAGAGACAGCAATGAGCAGTTCTTC.

This clone was seen a few times. CDR3: CASSAGRGTGELFF. The CDR3 DNA reads as TGTGCCAGTAGTGCGGGACGGGGCACCGGGGAGCTGTTTTTT. This chain joins TRBV19 and TRBJ2-2; D is perhaps TRBD2 (6 bases). The V end was cut by 5 bases, the J end by 4 bases, with 11 bases between. Per germline, CDR1 LNHDA and CDR2 SQIVND (reference sequence). The CDR3 runs to 14 residues.

This chain joins TRBV15 and TRBJ2-7; TRBD1 is a possible D gene (6 bases). Germline lookup yields CDR1 LNHNV and CDR2 YYDKDF (reference sequence). Trimming stripped 1 base from V and 1 base from J, with 20 bases between. The CDR3 sequence is 18 residues long. For the CDR3, the DNA is TGTGCCACCAGCAGAGTACGTGGACAGACAAGTGGGTCCTACGAGCAGTACGTC. Protein product: CATSRVRGQTSGSYEQYV.

The rearrangement joins TRBV5-4 to TRBJ2-7; D possibly corresponds to TRBD2 (6 bases). Trimming left V 5 bases short and J 7 bases short, with 28 bases between. The CDR3 length is 17 residues. CDR1 SGHNT and CDR2 YYREEE come from the germline V gene (reference sequence). CDR3 loop: CASRPDDRTPDAGEQYV. In nucleotides, the CDR3 is TGTGCCAGCAGACCCGACGACCGCACCCCTGACGCGGGGGAGCAGTACGTC.

This chain connects TRBV5-1 to TRBJ2-3; D is ambiguous. Trimming shortened V by 4 bases and J by 5 bases, and 11 bases separated the two germline ends. CDR1 is SGHRS, CDR2 YFSETQ, per germline. CDR3 length: 13 amino acids. The CDR3, as DNA: TGCGCCAGCAGCCCCGTCGGTGGAGATACGCAGTATTTT. Translated: CASSPVGGDTQYF. The full variable domain, rest sourced from reference TRBV5-1 and TRBJ2-3, is KAGVTQTPRYLIKTRGQQVTLSCSPISGHRSVSWYQQTPGQGLQFLFEYFSETQRNKGNFPGRFSGRQFSNSRSEMNVSTLELGDSALYLCASSPVGGDTQYFGPGTRLTVL.

This clone appeared a few times. The chain couples TRBV9 to TRBJ1-6; no definite D call. This CDR3 comprises 14 residues. In germline, CDR1 is SGDLS, CDR2 YYNGEE. Trimming took 2 bases from V and 8 from J, leaving 11 bases between them. The CDR3 region is CASSVDGVYSPLHF. Here the CDR3 DNA reads TGTGCCAGCAGCGTGGACGGGGTTTATTCACCCCTCCACTTT.

V is TRBV7-3 and J is TRBJ2-1; D not resolved. Germline V lookup: CDR1 SGHTA, CDR2 FQGTGA. V was clipped by 5 bases and J by 5 bases, with 13 bases between them. The CDR3 extends over 14 amino acids. CDR3 loop: CASSLQSEDNEQFF. As DNA, the CDR3 is TGTGCCAGCAGCCTCCAATCGGAAGACAATGAGCAGTTCTTC.

The table lists this clone with a few counts. The rearrangement joins TRBV3-1 (or the pseudogene TRBV3-2) to TRBJ2-5; D is uncertain. Germline assignment: CDR1 LGHDT and CDR2 YNNKEL (reference sequence). The ends were cut back, 1 base at V and 7 bases at J, with 13 bases in the middle. This CDR3 contains 14 residues. In DNA, the CDR3 is TGTGCCAGCAGCCAAGGTATTGGCATCGGGACCCAGTACTTC. Translating it yields CASSQGIGIGTQYF.